This T cell receptor (beta chain) was profiled in a study of identical twins. TCRdb redid the calling of the 5' RACE reads with MiXCR, one entry per CDR3 protein. The sample includes around 490,000 distinct CDR3 sequences, approximately 20% of them seen just once. The length of the CDR3 is 15 residues. V lost 1 base, J lost 7 bases, and 4 bases stayed unmatched. Germline assignment: CDR1 SNHLY and CDR2 FYNNEI. In addition, the sample was reused for a study of yellow fever vaccine responses in identical twins.

The chain uses TRBV2 and TRBJ1-6, with 7 bases lining up with TRBD1. This clonotype was obtained from a woman aged 18-29 years in good health. The sequenced material came from CD4+ T cells sorted from blood. Written as DNA, the CDR3 is TGTGCCAGCAGTGAAGTTCCGGGACAGAATTCACCCCTCCACTTT. It yields the protein CASSEVPGQNSPLHF.